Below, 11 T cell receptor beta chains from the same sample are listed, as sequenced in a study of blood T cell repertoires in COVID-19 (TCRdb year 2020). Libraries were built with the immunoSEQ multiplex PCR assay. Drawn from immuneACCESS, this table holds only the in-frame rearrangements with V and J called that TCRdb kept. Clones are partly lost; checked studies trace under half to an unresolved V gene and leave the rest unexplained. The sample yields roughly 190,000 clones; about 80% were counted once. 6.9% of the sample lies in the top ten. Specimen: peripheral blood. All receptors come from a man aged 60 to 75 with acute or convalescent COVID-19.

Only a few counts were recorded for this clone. CDR3 region: CASSYSIAGGNNEQFF. The CDR3 bases are TGTGCCAGCAGTTACTCAATAGCGGGGGGTAACAATGAGCAGTTCTTC. The chain is built from TRBV6-5 and TRBJ2-1; 10 bases align to TRBD2. J gave up 5 bases and V 0 bases, and 4 bases lay outside the gene matches. The CDR3 is 16 residues long. From germline, CDR1 is MNHEY and CDR2 SVGAGI.

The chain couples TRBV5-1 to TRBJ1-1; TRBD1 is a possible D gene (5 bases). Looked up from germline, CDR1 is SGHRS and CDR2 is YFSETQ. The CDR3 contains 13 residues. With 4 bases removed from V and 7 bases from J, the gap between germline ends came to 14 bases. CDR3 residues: CASSRGTPGEAFF. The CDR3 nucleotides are TGCGCCAGCAGCCGCGGGACCCCAGGTGAAGCTTTCTTT.

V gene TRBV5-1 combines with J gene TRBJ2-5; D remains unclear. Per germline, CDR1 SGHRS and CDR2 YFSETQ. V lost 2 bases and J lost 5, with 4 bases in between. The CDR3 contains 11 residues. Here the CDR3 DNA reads TGCGCCAGCAGCTTCGTGGAGACCCAGTACTTC. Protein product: CASSFVETQYF. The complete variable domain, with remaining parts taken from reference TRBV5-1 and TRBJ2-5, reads KAGVTQTPRYLIKTRGQQVTLSCSPISGHRSVSWYQQTPGQGLQFLFEYFSETQRNKGNFPGRFSGRQFSNSRSEMNVSTLELGDSALYLCASSFVETQYFGPGTRLLVL.

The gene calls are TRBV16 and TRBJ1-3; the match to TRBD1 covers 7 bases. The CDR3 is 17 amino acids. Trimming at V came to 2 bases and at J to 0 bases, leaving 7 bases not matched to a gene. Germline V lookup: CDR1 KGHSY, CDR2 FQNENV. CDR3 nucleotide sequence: TGTGCCAGCAGCCAAGAGGGGGCGCATAGCTCTGGAAACACCATATATTTT. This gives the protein CASSQEGAHSSGNTIYF.

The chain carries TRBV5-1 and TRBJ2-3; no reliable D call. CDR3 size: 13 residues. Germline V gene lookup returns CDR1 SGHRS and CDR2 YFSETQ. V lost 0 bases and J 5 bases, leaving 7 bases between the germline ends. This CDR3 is CASSLGAEDTQYF. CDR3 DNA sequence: TGCGCCAGCAGCTTGGGGGCCGAAGATACGCAGTATTTT.

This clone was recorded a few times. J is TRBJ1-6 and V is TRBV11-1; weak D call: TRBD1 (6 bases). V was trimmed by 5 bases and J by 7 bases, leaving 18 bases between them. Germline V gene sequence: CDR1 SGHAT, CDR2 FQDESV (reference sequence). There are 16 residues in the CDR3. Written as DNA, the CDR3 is TGTGCCAGCAGCCTCTCAGGGGTATTGCGAAATTCACCCCTCCACTTT. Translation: CASSLSGVLRNSPLHF. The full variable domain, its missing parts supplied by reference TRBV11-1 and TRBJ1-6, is EAEVAQSPRYKITEKSQAVAFWCDPISGHATLYWYRQILGQGPELLVQFQDESVVDDSQLPKDRFSAERLKGVDSTLKIQPAELGDSAMYLCASSLSGVLRNSPLHFGNGTRLTVT.

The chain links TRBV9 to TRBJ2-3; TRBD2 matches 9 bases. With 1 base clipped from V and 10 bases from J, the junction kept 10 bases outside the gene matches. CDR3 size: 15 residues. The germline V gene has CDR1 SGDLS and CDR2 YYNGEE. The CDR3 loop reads CASSVYGGGAFPQYF. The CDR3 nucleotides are TGTGCCAGCAGCGTATATGGCGGGGGGGCCTTCCCGCAGTATTTT.

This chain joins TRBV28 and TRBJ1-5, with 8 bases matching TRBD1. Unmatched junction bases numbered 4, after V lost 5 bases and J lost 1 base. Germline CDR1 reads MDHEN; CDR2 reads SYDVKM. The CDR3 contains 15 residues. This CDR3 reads CASSRTGTSNQPQHF. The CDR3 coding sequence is TGTGCCAGCAGTAGGACAGGGACAAGCAATCAGCCCCAGCATTTT.

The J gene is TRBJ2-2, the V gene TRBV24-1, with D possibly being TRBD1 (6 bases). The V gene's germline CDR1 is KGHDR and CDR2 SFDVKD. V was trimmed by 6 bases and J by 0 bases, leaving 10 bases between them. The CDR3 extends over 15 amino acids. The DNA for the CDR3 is TGTGCCACCAGTTCCCAGGGGCCGAACACCGGGGAGCTGTTTTTT. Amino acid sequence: CATSSQGPNTGELFF.

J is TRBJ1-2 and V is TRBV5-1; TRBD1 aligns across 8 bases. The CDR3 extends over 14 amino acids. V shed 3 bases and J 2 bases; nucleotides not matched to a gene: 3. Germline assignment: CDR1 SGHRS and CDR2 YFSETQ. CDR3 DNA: TGCGCCAGCAGCTATTCAGGGGGCAACTATGGCTACACCTTC. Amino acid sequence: CASSYSGGNYGYTF.

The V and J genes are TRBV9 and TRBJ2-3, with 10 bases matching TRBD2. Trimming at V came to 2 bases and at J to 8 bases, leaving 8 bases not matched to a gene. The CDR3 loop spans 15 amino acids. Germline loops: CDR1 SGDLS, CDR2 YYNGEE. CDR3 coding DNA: TGTGCCAGCAGCGTGAGCGGGGGGGGGTTGGTTACGCAGTATTTT. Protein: CASSVSGGGLVTQYF.